These 18 T cell receptor beta chains share one sample of origin, sequenced in a study of graft-versus-host responses after intestinal transplantation. Repertoires were generated with immunoSEQ multiplex PCR, while TCRdb's copy carries only in-frame clones and drops some. The sample includes some 130,000 clones, 85% to 95% of them seen just once. These receptors' targets are unknown. The specimen comprised unstimulated CD4+ T cells sorted from spleen or lymph node cells, sampled before intestinal transplant. The receptors stem from a human donor who received an intestinal transplant.

CDR3 amino acids: CASSLGQVNSPLHF. The CDR3 DNA reads as TGTGCCAGTAGTTTGGGACAAGTTAATTCACCCCTCCACTTT. The J gene is TRBJ1-6, the V gene TRBV19; D may be TRBD1 (6 bases). The CDR3 is 14 amino acids. In germline, CDR1 is LNHDA, CDR2 SQIVND (reference sequence). The V end lost 5 bases, the J end lost 6 bases, and 11 bases lay between the germline ends.

The J gene is TRBJ2-3, the V gene TRBV20-1; no clear D. This CDR3 is 10 amino acids long. The V end lost 3 bases, the J end lost 8 bases, and 6 bases lay between the germline ends. The germline gives CDR1 DFQATT, CDR2 SNEGSKA (reference sequence). The CDR3 coding sequence is TGCAGTGCTAGTTTTGGTACGCAGTATTTT. Translated, it gives CSASFGTQYF.

V and J are TRBV9 and TRBJ2-2; 9 bases line up with TRBD2. CDR3 size: 16 residues. Per the germline V gene, CDR1 is SGDLS and CDR2 is YYNGEE. J was trimmed by 6 bases and V by 0 bases; bases with no gene match: 6. CDR3 sequence (DNA): TGTGCCAGCAGCGTAGATAATAGCGGGGGCTCCGGGGAGCTGTTTTTT. Protein product: CASSVDNSGGSGELFF.

The chain joins TRBV5-1 to TRBJ2-5; no definite D call. CDR1 SGHRS and CDR2 YFSETQ come from the germline V gene. This CDR3 comprises 11 residues. V dropped 7 bases and J dropped 2 bases, with 6 bases sitting between them. The CDR3 sequence is CASRGQETQYF. The CDR3 region has the DNA TGCGCCAGCCGCGGACAAGAGACCCAGTACTTC.

The rearrangement links TRBV5-1 to TRBJ2-5; D gene uncertain. This CDR3 spans 13 amino acids. Trimming stripped 1 base from V and 2 bases from J, with 6 bases between. Germline V gene lookup returns CDR1 SGHRS and CDR2 YFSETQ. The CDR3 loop reads CASSLTRQETQYF. The CDR3 region has the DNA TGCGCCAGCAGCTTGACGCGGCAAGAGACCCAGTACTTC.

The gene calls are TRBV18 and TRBJ2-3; D may be TRBD2 (5 bases). This CDR3 contains 14 residues. V lost 3 bases and J 1 base, leaving 8 bases between the germline ends. CDR1 is KGHSH and CDR2 is LQKENI in the germline V gene. The CDR3 loop is CASSPSAGTDTQYF. Written as DNA, the CDR3 is TGTGCCAGCTCACCTAGCGCAGGCACAGATACGCAGTATTTT.

V gene TRBV27 combines with J gene TRBJ1-2, with D unclear. CDR3 length: 10 amino acids. Trimming stripped 8 bases from V and 6 bases from J, with 7 bases between. Germline-derived CDR1 and CDR2 are MNHEY and SMNVEV (reference sequence). CDR3: CASPHNGYTF. The CDR3 bases are TGTGCCAGCCCTCATAATGGCTACACCTTC.

The chain recombines TRBV18 with TRBJ1-2; 7 nucleotides match TRBD1. The CDR3 sequence is 14 residues long. The junction had 8 bases not matched to a gene; V was cut back by 3 bases and J by 7 bases. Per germline, CDR1 KGHSH and CDR2 LQKENI. The CDR3 spells CASSPDDRVGGYTF. The CDR3 DNA sequence: TGTGCCAGCTCACCTGATGACAGGGTGGGTGGCTACACCTTC.

This clone was picked up one time. The V gene is TRBV11-3, the J gene TRBJ2-5, with D uncertain. V lost 5 bases and J 3 bases, leaving 7 bases between the germline ends. Germline assignment: CDR1 SGHNT and CDR2 YENEEA. The CDR3 covers 12 residues. This CDR3 is CASSPGKETQYF. The CDR3 region has the DNA TGTGCCAGCAGCCCGGGTAAAGAGACCCAGTACTTC.

V is TRBV29-1 and J is TRBJ2-7; D not certain. The CDR3 consists of 12 residues. Per the germline V gene, CDR1 is SQVTM and CDR2 is ANQGSEA. Trimming shortened V by 5 bases and J by 2 bases, and 10 bases separated the two germline ends. Here the CDR3 reads CSVQDGTYEQYF. In nucleotides, the CDR3 is TGCAGCGTTCAGGACGGCACCTACGAGCAGTACTTC.

This chain uses TRBV2 with TRBJ2-5; 11 positions match TRBD1. Germline trimming cut 7 bases from V and 4 bases from J; bases unmatched to any gene: 5. CDR1 is SNHLY and CDR2 is FYNNEI in the germline V gene. This CDR3 has 14 residues. This CDR3 is CASTSDRGRETQYF. In DNA, the CDR3 is TGTGCCAGCACCTCGGACAGGGGGCGAGAGACCCAGTACTTC.

CDR3 DNA: TGTGCCAGCAGCTTAGCGCCCCTAGCGGGGGGCCCTAGCACAGATACGCAGTATTTT. It codes for CASSLAPLAGGPSTDTQYF. The chain carries TRBV7-9 and TRBJ2-3, with 11 bases that match TRBD2. V lost 0 bases to trimming and J lost 0 bases; unmatched junction nucleotides: 8. The CDR3 contains 19 residues. Germline V gene sequence: CDR1 SEHNR, CDR2 FQNEAQ (reference sequence).

The CDR3 nucleotides read TGTGCCAGCAGTGATGGGCGTGGAGGTTTAACAAATGAGCAGTTCTTC. Residues: CASSDGRGGLTNEQFF. This chain joins TRBV6-1 and TRBJ2-1, with D possibly TRBD2 on 5 matching bases. V was clipped by 3 bases and J by 7 bases, with 19 bases between them. The germline V gene encodes CDR1 MNHNS and CDR2 SASEGT. The CDR3 is 16 residues long.

Points on this clone: Distinct nucleotide sequences in the sample also encode this CDR3. The chain carries TRBV18 and TRBJ1-2; the D gene is possibly TRBD1 (5 bases). The CDR3 runs 13 residues. Trimming stripped 2 bases from V and 3 bases from J, with 7 bases between. Germline CDR1 reads KGHSH; CDR2 reads LQKENI. CDR3: CASSPEGDYGYTF. The CDR3 bases are TGTGCCAGCTCACCAGAAGGGGACTATGGCTACACCTTC.

The chain couples TRBV27 to TRBJ1-6; TRBD1 agrees at 7 bases. Trimming removed 10 bases from V and 3 bases from J; junction bases left unmatched: 3. The CDR3 loop spans 13 amino acids. Germline loops: CDR1 MNHEY, CDR2 SMNVEV (reference sequence). The CDR3 protein is CATRDSYNSPLHF. CDR3 coding DNA: TGTGCCACTCGGGACAGCTATAATTCACCCCTCCACTTT.

The chain combines TRBV18 with TRBJ1-1; TRBD1 aligns across 9 bases. Germline V gene lookup returns CDR1 KGHSH and CDR2 LQKENI. The CDR3 sequence is 15 residues long. Trimming took 3 bases from V and 1 from J; bases not matched to a gene: 3. This chain's CDR3 is CASSPGTGKNTEAFF. CDR3 in DNA: TGTGCCAGCTCACCGGGGACAGGGAAGAACACTGAAGCTTTCTTT.

The chain employs TRBV12-5 and TRBJ1-6, with D perhaps TRBD1 (6 bases). Per the germline V gene, CDR1 is LGHNT and CDR2 is FRNRAP. V lost 8 bases, J lost 6 bases, and 11 bases lay in between. The CDR3 sequence is 13 residues long. The CDR3 DNA sequence: TGTGCTAGTCGGACAGAGATTAATTCACCCCTCCACTTT. Protein product: CASRTEINSPLHF.

This chain joins TRBV29-1 and TRBJ1-6; no firm D call. V was cut by 7 bases and J by 7 bases, with 14 bases left in between. The CDR3 loop spans 13 amino acids. Germline assignment: CDR1 SQVTM and CDR2 ANQGSEA. CDR3 loop: CSASEGGNSPLHF. For the CDR3, the DNA is TGCAGCGCGTCCGAAGGCGGAAATTCACCCCTCCACTTT.